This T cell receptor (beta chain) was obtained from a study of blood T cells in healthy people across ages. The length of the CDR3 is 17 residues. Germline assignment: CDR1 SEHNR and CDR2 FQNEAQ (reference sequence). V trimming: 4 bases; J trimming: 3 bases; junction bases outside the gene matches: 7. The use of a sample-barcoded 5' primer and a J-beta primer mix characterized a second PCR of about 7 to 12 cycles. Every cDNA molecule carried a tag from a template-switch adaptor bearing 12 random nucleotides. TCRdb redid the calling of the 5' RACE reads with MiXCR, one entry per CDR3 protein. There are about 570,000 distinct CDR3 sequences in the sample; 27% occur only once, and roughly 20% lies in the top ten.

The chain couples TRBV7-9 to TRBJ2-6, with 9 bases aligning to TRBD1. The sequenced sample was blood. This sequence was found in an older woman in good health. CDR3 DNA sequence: TGTGCCAGCAGCTCTCCGGGACAGGGAAATGGGGCCAACGTCCTGACTTTC. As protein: CASSSPGQGNGANVLTF.